The entry below describes one TCR beta chain. Its antigen remains unknown. The protocol was immunoSEQ multiplex PCR, while the TCRdb copy is restricted to in-frame clones and leaves out a portion. The sample lists fewer than 12,000 clones, 75% to 85% occurring once. The rectum was sampled with one to two pinch biopsies at colonoscopy. These data belong to a study of pediatric ulcerative colitis. Points from the study as a whole: Blood-rectal clonal overlap within each person was significantly higher in ulcerative colitis patients than controls. Rectal pinch biopsies may include blood-derived T cells. Two rectal CDR3 clonotypes occurred in all ulcerative colitis patients.

V gave up 3 bases and J gave up 5 bases, with 3 bases separating them. Germline CDR1 is SGHAT and CDR2 is FQDESV (reference sequence). The CDR3 totals 11 residues. The origin of this receptor is a girl aged 5 to 17 who was a control in a study of pediatric ulcerative colitis. This rearrangement joins TRBV11-1 to TRBJ2-3; D unresolved. The specimen sequenced was gut tissue. In DNA form, the CDR3 reads TGTGCCAGCAGCTTTGGAGATACGCAGTATTTT. This encodes CASSFGDTQYF.